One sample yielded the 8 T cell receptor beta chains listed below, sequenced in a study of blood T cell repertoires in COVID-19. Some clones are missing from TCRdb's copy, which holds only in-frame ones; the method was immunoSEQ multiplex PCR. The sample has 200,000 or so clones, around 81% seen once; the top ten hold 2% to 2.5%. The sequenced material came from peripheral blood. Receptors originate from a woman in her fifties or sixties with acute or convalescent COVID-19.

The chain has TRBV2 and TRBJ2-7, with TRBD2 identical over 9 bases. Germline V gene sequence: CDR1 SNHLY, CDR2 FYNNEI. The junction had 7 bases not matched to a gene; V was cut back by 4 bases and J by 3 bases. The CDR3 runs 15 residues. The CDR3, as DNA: TGTGCCAGCAGTGCTGCCAGCGGGGGGAACTACGAGCAGTACTTC. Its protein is CASSAASGGNYEQYF.

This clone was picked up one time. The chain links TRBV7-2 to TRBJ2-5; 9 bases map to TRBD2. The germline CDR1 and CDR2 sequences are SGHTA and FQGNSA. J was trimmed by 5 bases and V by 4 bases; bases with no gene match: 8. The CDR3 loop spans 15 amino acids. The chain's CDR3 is CASSSRVAGGETQYF. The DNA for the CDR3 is TGTGCCAGCAGCTCACGGGTTGCGGGGGGGGAGACCCAGTACTTC.

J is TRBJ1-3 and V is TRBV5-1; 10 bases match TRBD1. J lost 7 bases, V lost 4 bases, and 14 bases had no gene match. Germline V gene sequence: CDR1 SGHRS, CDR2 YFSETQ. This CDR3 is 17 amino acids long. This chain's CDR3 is CASSTGDGRQGANTIYF. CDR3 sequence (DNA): TGCGCCAGCAGCACGGGGGACGGAAGACAGGGGGCCAACACCATATATTTT. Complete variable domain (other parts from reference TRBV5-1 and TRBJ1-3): KAGVTQTPRYLIKTRGQQVTLSCSPISGHRSVSWYQQTPGQGLQFLFEYFSETQRNKGNFPGRFSGRQFSNSRSEMNVSTLELGDSALYLCASSTGDGRQGANTIYFGEGSWLTVV.

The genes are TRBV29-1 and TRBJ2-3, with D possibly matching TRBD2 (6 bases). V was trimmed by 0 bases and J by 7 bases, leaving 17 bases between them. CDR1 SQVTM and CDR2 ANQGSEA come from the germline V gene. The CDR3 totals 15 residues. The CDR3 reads CSVEDQGLGVYTQYF. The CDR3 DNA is TGCAGCGTTGAAGATCAGGGACTCGGGGTGTATACGCAGTATTTT.

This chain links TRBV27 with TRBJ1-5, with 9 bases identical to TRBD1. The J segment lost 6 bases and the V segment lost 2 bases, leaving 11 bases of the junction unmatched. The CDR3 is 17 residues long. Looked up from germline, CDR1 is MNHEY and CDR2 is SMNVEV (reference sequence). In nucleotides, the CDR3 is TGTGCCAGCAGTTTAACGGGACAGGGAATTATCGGTCAGCCCCAGCATTTT. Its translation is CASSLTGQGIIGQPQHF.

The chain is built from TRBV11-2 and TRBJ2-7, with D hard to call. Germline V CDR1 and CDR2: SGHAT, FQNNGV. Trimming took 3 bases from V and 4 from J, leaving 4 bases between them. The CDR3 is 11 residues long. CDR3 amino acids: CASSLRYEQYF. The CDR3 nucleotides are TGTGCCAGCAGCTTGAGATACGAGCAGTACTTC. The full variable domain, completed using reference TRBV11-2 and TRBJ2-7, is EAGVAQSPRYKIIEKRQSVAFWCNPISGHATLYWYQQILGQGPKLLIQFQNNGVVDDSQLPKDRFSAERLKGVDSTLKIQPAKLEDSAVYLCASSLRYEQYFGPGTRLTVT.

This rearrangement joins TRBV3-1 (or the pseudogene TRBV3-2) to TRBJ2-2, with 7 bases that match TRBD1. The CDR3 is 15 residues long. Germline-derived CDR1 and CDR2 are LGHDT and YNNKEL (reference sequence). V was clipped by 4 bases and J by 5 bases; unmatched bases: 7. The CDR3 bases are TGTGCCAGCAGCCTCCGAGGGGGCCGGACCGGGGAGCTGTTTTTT. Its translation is CASSLRGGRTGELFF.

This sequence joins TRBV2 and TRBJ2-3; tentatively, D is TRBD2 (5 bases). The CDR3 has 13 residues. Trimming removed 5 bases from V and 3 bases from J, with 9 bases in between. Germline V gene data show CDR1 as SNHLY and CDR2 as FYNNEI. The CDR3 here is CASSWTQTDTQYF. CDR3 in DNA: TGTGCCAGCAGTTGGACTCAAACAGATACGCAGTATTTT.